A single sample is the source of the 15 T cell receptor beta chains below, sequenced in a study of blood T cell repertoires in COVID-19. Generated by immunoSEQ multiplex PCR, the TCRdb table keeps only in-frame clones and is missing some. The sample yields 120,000 to 150,000 clones, less than 85% seen once. The source material was peripheral blood. These receptors all come from a woman of 80 years or more in a cohort sampled during active or convalescent COVID-19.

This clone occurred a few times. The chain uses TRBV5-1 and TRBJ2-2; 7 bases are shared with TRBD2. The CDR3 is 16 amino acids. The V gene end was trimmed by 4 bases and the J gene end by 5 bases; junction bases not matched to a gene: 11. Germline CDR1 SGHRS, CDR2 YFSETQ. The CDR3 protein is CASSPPGLRTTGELFF. For the CDR3, the DNA is TGCGCCAGCAGCCCCCCGGGACTAAGAACTACCGGGGAGCTGTTTTTT.

The chain uses TRBV19 and TRBJ2-3; no clear D gene. CDR3 length equals 14 residues. V lost 3 bases to trimming and J lost 1 base, with 8 bases between them. The germline V gene has CDR1 LNHDA and CDR2 SQIVND (reference sequence). The CDR3 reads CASSIRIGTDTQYF. In nucleotides, the CDR3 is TGTGCCAGTAGTATTCGTATCGGCACAGATACGCAGTATTTT.

The chain employs TRBV7-2 and TRBJ2-5, with TRBD2 matching over 8 bases. This CDR3 has 16 amino acids. Germline CDR1 SGHTA, CDR2 FQGNSA. Trimming removed 4 bases from V and 5 bases from J; junction bases left unmatched: 12. CDR3 nucleotide sequence: TGTGCCAGCAGCTCCCAGGGCGGGGGGCTGGGGGAGACCCAGTACTTC. It yields the protein CASSSQGGGLGETQYF.

This rearrangement joins TRBV28 to TRBJ1-1, with D unresolved. Trimming left V 3 bases short and J 1 base short, with 3 bases between. The germline V gene encodes CDR1 MDHEN and CDR2 SYDVKM. The CDR3 has 12 amino acids. The CDR3 DNA sequence: TGTGCCAGCAGTTTTCGGAACACTGAAGCTTTCTTT. This encodes CASSFRNTEAFF.

V gene TRBV27 combines with J gene TRBJ1-5; no clear D gene. This CDR3 is 15 amino acids long. V lost 5 bases to trimming and J lost 6 bases, with 17 bases between them. Germline CDR1 MNHEY, CDR2 SMNVEV (reference sequence). Here the CDR3 reads CASSRGLSSGQPQHF. The CDR3 DNA sequence: TGTGCCAGCAGTCGCGGGCTTTCTAGCGGTCAGCCCCAGCATTTT.

The V and J genes are TRBV5-1 and TRBJ2-7; 8 nucleotides line up with TRBD1. V lost 4 bases and J lost 6; bases outside the gene matches: 12. This CDR3 comprises 15 residues. Germline V lookup: CDR1 SGHRS, CDR2 YFSETQ. The CDR3 DNA reads TGCGCCAGCAGCCTGCTCGGACAGGGATTCCCCGAGCAGTACTTC. Translated, it gives CASSLLGQGFPEQYF.

The V and J genes are TRBV7-2 and TRBJ2-5; TRBD2 matches at 11 bases. Germline V gene data show CDR1 as SGHTA and CDR2 as FQGNSA. V dropped 1 base and J dropped 1; count of bases not matched to a gene: 2. This CDR3 is 16 amino acids long. The CDR3 sequence is CASSLVSGGGQETQYF. CDR3 nucleotides: TGTGCCAGCAGCTTAGTTAGCGGGGGGGGCCAAGAGACCCAGTACTTC.

The chain couples TRBV7-2 to TRBJ1-2; unclear D gene. The CDR3 contains 13 residues. The V gene's germline CDR1 is SGHTA and CDR2 FQGNSA. Trimming took 2 bases from V and 2 from J, leaving 6 bases between them. The CDR3 is CASSLRGNYGYTF. The CDR3 DNA reads as TGTGCCAGCAGCTTACGCGGGAACTATGGCTACACCTTC.

V usage is TRBV11-2 and J usage is TRBJ2-5; D is possibly TRBD1 (5 bases). Trimming pared 1 base from V and 5 bases from J, leaving 14 bases between. This CDR3 comprises 15 residues. Germline CDR1 and CDR2: SGHAT and FQNNGV. This chain's CDR3 is CASSLVQGLGETQYF. Written as DNA, the CDR3 is TGTGCCAGCAGCTTAGTCCAGGGTTTGGGCGAGACCCAGTACTTC.

The rearrangement links TRBV6-5 to TRBJ1-2, with D unclear. This CDR3 is 12 amino acids long. Germline V gives CDR1 MNHEY, CDR2 SVGAGI. V gave up 4 bases and J gave up 5 bases, with 8 bases separating them. The CDR3 is CASSSTSYGYTF. CDR3 DNA: TGTGCCAGCAGTTCGACAAGTTATGGCTACACCTTC.

This clone appeared a few times. The chain is built from TRBV29-1 and TRBJ1-2, with a tentative D call TRBD1 (6 bases). Trimming removed 6 bases from V and 8 bases from J, with 13 bases in between. The CDR3 is 11 residues long. CDR1 is SQVTM, CDR2 ANQGSEA, per germline. The CDR3 is CSVTTGSGYTF. In DNA, the CDR3 is TGCAGCGTCACAACAGGGAGCGGCTACACCTTC.

The chain carries TRBV19 and TRBJ2-3; 8 positions agree with TRBD1. V trimming: 4 bases; J trimming: 0 bases; junction bases outside the gene matches: 6. Looked up from germline, CDR1 is LNHDA and CDR2 is SQIVND (reference sequence). CDR3 length: 16 residues. The CDR3 region has the DNA TGTGCCAGTAGTAGAAACAGGGGGACAAGCACAGATACGCAGTATTTT. Translated, it gives CASSRNRGTSTDTQYF.

The CDR3 is CSAWDRAADTQYF. CDR3 DNA: TGCAGCGCTTGGGACAGGGCAGCAGATACGCAGTATTTT. The rearrangement joins TRBV29-1 to TRBJ2-3, with 9 positions matching TRBD1. Germline V lookup: CDR1 SQVTM, CDR2 ANQGSEA. The junction had 6 bases not matched to a gene; V was cut back by 7 bases and J by 4 bases. The CDR3 contains 13 residues.

The rearrangement links TRBV5-4 to TRBJ1-6; D is ambiguous. CDR1 and CDR2 (germline): SGHNT, YYREEE (reference sequence). The CDR3 totals 13 residues. V was shortened by 4 bases and J by 8 bases, with 10 bases between the two germline ends. DNA for the CDR3: TGTGCCAGCAGCGGTACACGGGATTCACCCCTCCACTTT. Translated: CASSGTRDSPLHF. Combining the CDR3 with reference TRBV5-4 and TRBJ1-6 gives the whole variable domain ETGVTQSPTHLIKTRGQQVTLRCSSQSGHNTVSWYQQALGQGPQFIFQYYREEENGRGNFPPRFSGLQFPNYSSELNVNALELDDSALYLCASSGTRDSPLHFGNGTRLTVT.

The rearrangement links TRBV5-1 to TRBJ1-1; D ambiguous. Germline values: CDR1 SGHRS, CDR2 YFSETQ. CDR3 length equals 13 residues. Trimming stripped 4 bases from V and 1 base from J, with 8 bases between. The CDR3 here is CASSRAGNTEAFF. DNA for the CDR3: TGCGCCAGCAGCAGGGCGGGGAACACTGAAGCTTTCTTT.